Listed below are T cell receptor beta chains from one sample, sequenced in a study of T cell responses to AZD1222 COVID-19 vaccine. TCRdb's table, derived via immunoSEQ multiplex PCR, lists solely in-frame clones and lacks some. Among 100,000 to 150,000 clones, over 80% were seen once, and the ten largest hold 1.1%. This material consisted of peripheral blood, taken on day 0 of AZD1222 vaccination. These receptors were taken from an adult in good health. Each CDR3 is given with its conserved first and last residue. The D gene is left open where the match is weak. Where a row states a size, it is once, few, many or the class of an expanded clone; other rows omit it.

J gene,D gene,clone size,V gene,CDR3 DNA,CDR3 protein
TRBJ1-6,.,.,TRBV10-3,TGTGCCATCAGTGACGGGGGCGTGTCACCCCTCCACTTT,CAISDGGVSPLHF
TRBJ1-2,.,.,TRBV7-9,TGTGCCAGCAGCTTTGGGACGGGCCTTGACTATGGCTACACCTTC,CASSFGTGLDYGYTF
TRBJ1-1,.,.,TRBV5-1,TGCGCCAGCAGCTTGGATCCCGGGACCAACACTGAAGCTTTCTTT,CASSLDPGTNTEAFF
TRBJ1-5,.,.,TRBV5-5,TGTGCCAGCAGCTACTCGGCAGGGTTTAATCAGCCCCAGCATTTT,CASSYSAGFNQPQHF
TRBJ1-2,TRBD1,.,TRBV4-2,TGTGCCAGCAGCCAAGTGGACAGGGCTAACTATGGCTACACCTTC,CASSQVDRANYGYTF
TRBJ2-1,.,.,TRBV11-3,TGTGCCAGCAGCTTGGGCAGCTACAATGAGCAGTTCTTC,CASSLGSYNEQFF
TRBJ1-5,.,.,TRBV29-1,TGCAGCGTTGGATCGATCAATCAGCCCCAGCATTTT,CSVGSINQPQHF
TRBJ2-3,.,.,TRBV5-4,TGTGCCAGCACCCTTCCCTCCGGCACAGATACGCAGTATTTT,CASTLPSGTDTQYF
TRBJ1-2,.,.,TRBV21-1,TGTGCCAGCAGCGCAAGGGGACAGGTCTACTATGGCTACACCTTC,CASSARGQVYYGYTF
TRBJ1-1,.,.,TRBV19,TGTGCCAGTAGTTTCTACTCTCTCGGGCAGAACACTGAAGCTTTCTTT,CASSFYSLGQNTEAFF
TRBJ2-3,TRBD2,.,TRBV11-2,TGTGCCAGCAGCGCGAAAGGACGGGAGGGCAACACAGATACGCAGTATTTT,CASSAKGREGNTDTQYF
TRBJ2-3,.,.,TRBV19,TGTGCCAGTAAGGGAGCGCAGCCCACAGATACGCAGTATTTT,CASKGAQPTDTQYF
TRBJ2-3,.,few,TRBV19,TGTGCCAGTAGTGTAATTAGCACAGATACGCAGTATTTT,CASSVISTDTQYF
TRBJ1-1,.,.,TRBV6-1,TGTGCCAGCAGTGAAACCGGGGACACTGAAGCTTTCTTT,CASSETGDTEAFF
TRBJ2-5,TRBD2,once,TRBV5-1,TGCGCCAGCAGCTTGGACGCGGGAGGGCCGTATGAGACCCAGTACTTC,CASSLDAGGPYETQYF
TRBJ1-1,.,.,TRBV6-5,TGTGCCAGCAGTTACAGGGCGGGTGAAGCTTTCTTT,CASSYRAGEAFF
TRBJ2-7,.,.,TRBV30,TGTGCCTGGAGTAAACAGGGACTCGAGCAGTACTTC,CAWSKQGLEQYF
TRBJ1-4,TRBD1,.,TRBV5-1,TGCGCCAGCAGCTTGAGGGCAGGACAGGGGGAAGTTGAAAAACTGTTTTTT,CASSLRAGQGEVEKLFF
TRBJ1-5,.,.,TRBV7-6,TGTGCCAGCAGCCGCTATGAGGGAGGCAATCAGCCCCAGCATTTT,CASSRYEGGNQPQHF
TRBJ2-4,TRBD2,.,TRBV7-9,TGTGCCAGCAGCTTCGTGGGCGGGAGTGACATTCAGTACTTC,CASSFVGGSDIQYF
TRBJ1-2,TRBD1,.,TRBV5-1,TGCGCCAGCAGCTTGGGAGGACAGGGGGCCGGCGGCTACACCTTC,CASSLGGQGAGGYTF
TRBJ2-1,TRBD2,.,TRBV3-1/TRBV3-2,TGTGCCAGCAGCCAAGGCCGGCCTAGCGGGAGGGCACCTCAAAATGAGCAGTTCTTC,CASSQGRPSGRAPQNEQFF
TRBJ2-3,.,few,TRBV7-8,TGTGCCAGCAGCTGGGGCATCGGGACCACTCGCACAGATACGCAGTATTTT,CASSWGIGTTRTDTQYF
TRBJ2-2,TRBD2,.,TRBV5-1,TGCGCCAGCAGCTTGGGACTAGCGGGAACCGGGGAGCTGTTTTTT,CASSLGLAGTGELFF
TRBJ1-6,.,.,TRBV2,TGTGCCAGCAGTGAAGTGGGCGGGGTAGGGGATCCCCTCCACTTT,CASSEVGGVGDPLHF
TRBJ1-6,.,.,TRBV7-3,TGTGCCAGCAGCTGGGGGGCGACGGGTGGTAATTCACCCCTCCACTTT,CASSWGATGGNSPLHF